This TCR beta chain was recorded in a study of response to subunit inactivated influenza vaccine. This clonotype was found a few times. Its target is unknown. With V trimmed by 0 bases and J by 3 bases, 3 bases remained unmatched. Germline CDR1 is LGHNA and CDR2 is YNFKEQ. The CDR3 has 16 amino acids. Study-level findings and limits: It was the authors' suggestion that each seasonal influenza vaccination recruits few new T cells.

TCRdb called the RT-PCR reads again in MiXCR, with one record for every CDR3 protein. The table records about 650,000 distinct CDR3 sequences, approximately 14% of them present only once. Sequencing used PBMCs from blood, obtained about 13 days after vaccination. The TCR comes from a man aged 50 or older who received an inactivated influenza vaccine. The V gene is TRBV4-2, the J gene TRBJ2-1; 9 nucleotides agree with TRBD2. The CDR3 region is CASSQEVAGVYNEQFF. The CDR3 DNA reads TGTGCCAGCAGCCAAGAGGTAGCGGGAGTCTACAATGAGCAGTTCTTC.